The 8 T cell receptor beta chains in this list originate from one sample, sequenced in a study of blood T cell repertoires in COVID-19. Clones were read by immunoSEQ multiplex PCR, and TCRdb kept only the in-frame ones, dropping some. Among around 200,000 clones listed, about four fifths were seen once. Sequenced: peripheral blood. Receptor source: a human donor with acute or convalescent COVID-19. The donor label of this sample is uncertain.

The rearrangement links TRBV30 to TRBJ1-5, with D perhaps TRBD1 (5 bases). The CDR3 loop spans 13 amino acids. With 3 bases removed from V and 4 bases from J, the gap between germline ends came to 10 bases. The germline CDR1 and CDR2 sequences are GTSNPN and SVGIG (reference sequence). The DNA for the CDR3 is TGTGCCTGGAGAGGAGGGGTTAATCAGCCCCAGCATTTT. Its protein is CAWRGGVNQPQHF.

The CDR3 nucleotides are TGTGCCTGGAGTGTACCGAGCGGGGGGGCAGAGACCCAGTACTTC. It translates to CAWSVPSGGAETQYF. The chain carries TRBV30 and TRBJ2-5, with 10 bases identical to TRBD2. Germline V gives CDR1 GTSNPN, CDR2 SVGIG (reference sequence). The CDR3 runs 15 residues. Germline trimming cut 0 bases from V and 4 bases from J; bases unmatched to any gene: 5. Using reference TRBV30 and TRBJ2-5 for the parts outside the CDR3, the full variable domain is SQTIHQWPATLVQPVGSPLSLECTVEGTSNPNLYWYRQAAGRGLQLLFYSVGIGQISSEVPQNLSASRPQDRQFILSSKKLLLSDSGFYLCAWSVPSGGAETQYFGPGTRLLVL.

This clone was observed a few times. The chain joins TRBV28 to TRBJ2-7, with D maybe TRBD1 (5 bases). Germline lookup yields CDR1 MDHEN and CDR2 SYDVKM. Trimming pared 9 bases from V and 3 bases from J, leaving 18 bases between. This CDR3 comprises 14 residues. DNA for the CDR3: TGTGCCAGTAGGGCTGATTATAGGGGCTACGAGCAGTACTTC. It yields the protein CASRADYRGYEQYF.

The V and J genes are TRBV7-3 and TRBJ2-5; D is unclear. CDR1 is SGHTA and CDR2 is FQGTGA in the germline V gene. The V and J ends lost 8 bases and 4 bases respectively, with 11 bases between them. The CDR3 spans 12 residues. In DNA, the CDR3 is TGTGCCAGCTCTTCAGGCATAGAGACCCAGTACTTC. Protein product: CASSSGIETQYF. Combining the CDR3 with reference TRBV7-3 and TRBJ2-5 gives the whole variable domain GAGVSQTPSNKVTEKGKYVELRCDPISGHTALYWYRQSLGQGPEFLIYFQGTGAADDSGLPNDRFFAVRPEGSVSTLKIQRTERGDSAVYLCASSSGIETQYFGPGTRLLVL.

A few counts support this clone. The J gene is TRBJ1-6, the V gene TRBV2; 12 bases fit TRBD1. The CDR3 spans 17 residues. The V and J ends lost 5 bases and 4 bases, in that order; junction bases with no gene match: 6. Germline V gene sequence: CDR1 SNHLY, CDR2 FYNNEI. CDR3 sequence reads: CASSRGQGAVYNSPLHF. In DNA, the CDR3 is TGTGCCAGCAGTAGGGGACAGGGGGCAGTTTATAATTCACCCCTCCACTTT. The whole variable domain, remainder taken from reference TRBV2 and TRBJ1-6, is EPEVTQTPSHQVTQMGQEVILRCVPISNHLYFYWYRQILGQKVEFLVSFYNNEISEKSEIFDDQFSVERPDGSNFTLKIRSTKLEDSAMYFCASSRGQGAVYNSPLHFGNGTRLTVT.

CDR3 sequence (DNA): TGTGCCAGCAGCCAAGGGATAGGGGCCGAAAGTGGCTACACCTTC. It codes for CASSQGIGAESGYTF. The V gene is TRBV3-1 (or the pseudogene TRBV3-2), the J gene TRBJ1-2, with TRBD1 as a possible D gene (5 bases). The CDR3 contains 15 residues. In germline, CDR1 is LGHDT, CDR2 YNNKEL (reference sequence). V lost 1 base to trimming and J lost 7 bases, with 16 bases between them.

The chain joins TRBV20-1 to TRBJ2-1; 7 positions match TRBD2. The V gene end was trimmed by 3 bases and the J gene end by 4 bases; junction bases not matched to a gene: 6. The V gene's germline CDR1 is DFQATT and CDR2 SNEGSKA (reference sequence). The CDR3 runs 14 residues. CDR3: CSASDGRIYNEQFF. The CDR3 nucleotides read TGCAGTGCTAGTGACGGGAGGATATACAATGAGCAGTTCTTC.

The chain carries TRBV28 and TRBJ1-1; D gene uncertain. The CDR3 covers 12 residues. V was cut by 5 bases and J by 8 bases, with 12 bases left in between. Germline-derived CDR1 and CDR2 are MDHEN and SYDVKM. This chain's CDR3 is CASSPRTSEAFF. CDR3 DNA: TGTGCCAGCAGTCCCAGAACGTCCGAAGCTTTCTTT.